This TCR beta chain was captured in a study of T-cell reconstitution after alpha-beta-depleted transplantation in children. Germline V CDR1 and CDR2: ENHRY, SYGVKD. This CDR3 region has 19 residues. Trimming took 5 bases from V and 6 from J; bases not matched to a gene: 19. This clonotype was detected a few times. Preparation of the TCRbeta library used unique molecular identifiers. TCRdb redid the calling of the PCR reads with MiXCR, one entry per CDR3 protein. This sample has about 410,000 distinct CDR3 sequences, with 20% found just once. The chain couples TRBV10-3 to TRBJ2-1; 10 bases are shared with TRBD2. The source was PBMCs from the stem cell graft donor, collected from the stem cell graft. The source of this sequence is a human donor who donated a stem cell graft to a child with acute myeloid leukemia. The CDR3 loop reads CAISFLGQGGLAVANEQFF. The CDR3 DNA is TGTGCCATCAGTTTCCTAGGACAGGGAGGACTAGCGGTGGCCAATGAGCAGTTCTTC.